The 22 T cell receptor beta chains below come from one sample, sequenced in a study of cytomegalovirus exposure and HLA in healthy donors. This PCR relied on a set of 60 Vbeta primers and 13 Jbeta primers. Generated by immunoSEQ multiplex PCR, the TCRdb table keeps only in-frame clones and is missing some. The sample lists over 65,000 clones, roughly 78% occurring once. Source material: PBMCs. The receptors here all came from a man between 35 and 55 years old in good health and CMV-seronegative.

The chain couples TRBV7-2 to TRBJ1-2; D is ambiguous. V gave up 5 bases and J gave up 5 bases, with 18 bases separating them. Looked up from germline, CDR1 is SGHTA and CDR2 is FQGNSA. This CDR3 spans 15 amino acids. The CDR3 sequence is CASSPGSSTAYGYTF. The CDR3 DNA follows: TGTGCCAGCAGCCCTGGGTCCTCGACTGCTTATGGCTACACCTTC.

This clone was counted only a few times. This chain links TRBV5-1 with TRBJ2-1, with 9 nucleotides matching TRBD1. The CDR3 consists of 15 residues. From germline, CDR1 is SGHRS and CDR2 YFSETQ. Trimming cost V 2 bases and J 3 bases; bases outside gene matches: 3. The CDR3, as DNA: TGCGCCAGCAGCTTTGGGGACAGGGACTACAATGAGCAGTTCTTC. It encodes CASSFGDRDYNEQFF.

This clone was seen a few times. The V gene is TRBV5-1, the J gene TRBJ2-6; 7 bases are shared with TRBD1. The CDR3 spans 16 residues. V was pared by 3 bases and J by 0 bases, with 3 bases of the junction left unmatched. From germline, CDR1 is SGHRS and CDR2 YFSETQ. DNA of the CDR3: TGCGCCAGCAGCTCGGGACAGACCTCTGGGGCCAACGTCCTGACTTTC. Residues: CASSSGQTSGANVLTF.

The table lists this clone with a few counts. This chain joins TRBV7-2 and TRBJ2-1; tentative D call: TRBD2 (6 bases). The CDR3 spans 14 residues. V was pared by 4 bases and J by 9 bases, with 16 bases between. CDR1 is SGHTA and CDR2 is FQGNSA in the germline V gene. Here the CDR3 DNA reads TGTGCCAGCAGCTCAAGACTAGTAAATTTTGAGCAGTTCTTC. Amino acid sequence: CASSSRLVNFEQFF. Combining the CDR3 with reference TRBV7-2 and TRBJ2-1 gives the whole variable domain GAGVSQSPSNKVTEKGKDVELRCDPISGHTALYWYRQSLGQGLEFLIYFQGNSAPDKSGLPSDRFSAERTGGSVSTLTIQRTQQEDSAVYLCASSSRLVNFEQFFGPGTRLTVL.

CDR3 DNA sequence: TGTGCCAGCAATCTGAACCGACAGCCCAATCAGCCCCAGCATTTT. Its translation is CASNLNRQPNQPQHF. The rearrangement joins TRBV2 to TRBJ1-5; tentatively, D is TRBD1 (5 bases). V was cut by 7 bases and J by 3 bases, with 16 bases left in between. Germline V lookup: CDR1 SNHLY, CDR2 FYNNEI. The CDR3 extends over 15 amino acids.

The V call is TRBV6-5, the J call TRBJ2-1; D is perhaps TRBD2 (6 bases). The CDR3 has 13 amino acids. Germline V gene data show CDR1 as MNHEY and CDR2 as SVGAGI. Trimming shortened V by 0 bases and J by 9 bases, and 9 bases separated the two germline ends. CDR3 nucleotide sequence: TGTGCCAGCAGTTACTCAGGGCGGGGTGAGCAGTTCTTC. It encodes CASSYSGRGEQFF.

The chain couples TRBV19 to TRBJ1-1; tentatively, D is TRBD1 (5 bases). Per germline, CDR1 LNHDA and CDR2 SQIVND (reference sequence). This CDR3 region has 12 residues. Trimming took off 5 bases at V and 11 bases at J, with 15 bases between the two ends. The CDR3 DNA is TGTGCCAGTAGTTCTCAAGGGGCGGCCGCTTTCTTT. Amino acid sequence: CASSSQGAAAFF.

CDR3 sequence: CASSAPGQGGRKQFF. As DNA, the CDR3 is TGTGCCAGCAGTGCCCCGGGACAGGGGGGACGAAAGCAGTTCTTC. The V call is TRBV25-1, the J call TRBJ2-1; the match to TRBD1 covers 11 bases. CDR1 and CDR2 (germline): MGHDK, SYGVNS. The CDR3 extends over 15 amino acids. Trimming cost V 4 bases and J 11 bases; bases outside gene matches: 10.

The chain uses TRBV21-1 and TRBJ2-2; TRBD2, the table's D call, lacks a check against the DNA. TRBV21-1 is designated a pseudogene. The CDR3 covers 19 residues. CDR3 amino acids: CASSPAGLAGNANTGELFF. The CDR3 DNA reads TGTGCCAGCAGCCCGGCTGGACTAGCGGGGAACGCGAACACCGGGGAGCTGTTTTTT.

The chain carries TRBV6-6 and TRBJ2-1; 9 positions agree with TRBD2. V gave up 0 bases and J gave up 4 bases; unmatched junction bases: 4. The CDR3 totals 16 residues. Per the germline V gene, CDR1 is MNHNY and CDR2 is SVGAGI (reference sequence). The CDR3 DNA follows: TGTGCCAGCAGTTACTCAGGCGGGAGGGGATACAATGAGCAGTTCTTC. Its protein product is CASSYSGGRGYNEQFF.

The chain joins TRBV19 to TRBJ2-1; tentatively, D is TRBD1 (6 bases). The germline CDR1 and CDR2 sequences are LNHDA and SQIVND (reference sequence). Trimming removed 6 bases at V and 7 bases at J, with 19 bases between. The length of the CDR3 is 15 residues. The CDR3 nucleotides are TGTGCCAGTAGCCTGTCCAGGGGTTTTGGTAATGAGCAGTTCTTC. It encodes CASSLSRGFGNEQFF.

The gene calls are TRBV27 and TRBJ2-2, with D possibly matching TRBD2 (6 bases). Germline CDR1 MNHEY, CDR2 SMNVEV (reference sequence). The CDR3 length is 14 residues. Trimming took 7 bases from V and 1 from J, leaving 10 bases between them. The CDR3 protein is CASMAGLNTGELFF. The CDR3 DNA reads TGTGCCAGCATGGCGGGACTGAACACCGGGGAGCTGTTTTTT.

This clone has more than one count but fewer than ten. The rearrangement links TRBV4-1 to TRBJ1-4; TRBD1 is a possible D gene (6 bases). V was cut by 4 bases and J by 8 bases, with 17 bases left in between. Germline V CDR1 and CDR2: MGHRA, YSYEKL. The CDR3 is made up of 15 amino acids. CDR3 in amino acids: CASSLKTGGNEKLFF. The CDR3 bases are TGCGCCAGCAGCCTCAAGACAGGCGGAAACGAAAAACTGTTTTTT.

V gene TRBV11-2 combines with J gene TRBJ2-3; TRBD2 agrees at 11 bases. CDR1 is SGHAT and CDR2 is FQNNGV in the germline V gene. The CDR3 extends over 16 amino acids. J lost 4 bases, V lost 3 bases, and 6 bases had no gene match. CDR3 in amino acids: CASSLTSGVAADTQYF. CDR3 bases: TGTGCCAGCAGCTTGACTAGCGGGGTGGCGGCAGATACGCAGTATTTT.

The V call is TRBV7-3, the J call TRBJ2-3, with D tentatively TRBD1 (6 bases). Trimming shortened V by 2 bases and J by 0 bases, and 6 bases separated the two germline ends. Germline CDR1 is SGHTA and CDR2 is FQGTGA. This CDR3 has 14 amino acids. The CDR3 sequence: CASSLDRSTDTQYF. As DNA, the CDR3 is TGTGCCAGCAGCTTAGACAGGAGCACAGATACGCAGTATTTT.

This clone was recorded a few times. The chain uses TRBV5-1 and TRBJ1-1; D unresolved. Deletions cut 0 bases from V and 5 bases from J, with 5 bases between. CDR3 length: 12 residues. The germline CDR1 and CDR2 sequences are SGHRS and YFSETQ. Here the CDR3 DNA reads TGCGCCAGCAGCTTGGGGAGGACTGAAGCTTTCTTT. It translates to CASSLGRTEAFF.

The rearrangement links TRBV5-4 to TRBJ1-3, with 10 bases lining up with TRBD1. The CDR3 loop spans 18 amino acids. Losses at the gene ends were 0 bases for V and 3 bases for J; bases not matched to a gene: 9. Germline CDR1 and CDR2: SGHNT and YYREEE (reference sequence). The CDR3 DNA reads as TGTGCCAGCAGCTTGGGACAGGGGGCCCGCTTGGGTGGAAACACCATATATTTT. Its translation: CASSLGQGARLGGNTIYF.

The rearrangement uses TRBV5-8 and TRBJ2-5; TRBD1 matches at 7 bases. With 0 bases clipped from V and 1 base from J, the junction kept 6 bases outside the gene matches. Germline CDR1 is SGHTS and CDR2 is YDEGEE. This CDR3 comprises 16 residues. The CDR3 loop reads CASSLGQGKPQETQYF. The CDR3 nucleotides are TGTGCCAGCAGCTTGGGACAGGGAAAACCCCAAGAGACCCAGTACTTC.

V is TRBV6-6 and J is TRBJ1-5, with TRBD1 matching 8 bases. The CDR3 totals 15 residues. J gave up 5 bases and V 6 bases, and 9 bases lay outside the gene matches. Germline CDR1 MNHNY, CDR2 SVGAGI (reference sequence). CDR3 region: CASRNRGRVDQPQHF. CDR3 in DNA: TGTGCCAGCAGAAACAGGGGGAGAGTGGATCAGCCCCAGCATTTT.

V is TRBV10-3 and J is TRBJ1-1, with a weak D call TRBD1 (6 bases). There are 17 residues in the CDR3. Germline V lookup: CDR1 ENHRY, CDR2 SYGVKD. V was shortened by 5 bases and J by 3 bases, with 22 bases between the two germline ends. CDR3 protein: CAISKTGQGRGYTEAFF. The CDR3 region has the DNA TGTGCCATCAGTAAGACGGGTCAGGGAAGGGGGTACACTGAAGCTTTCTTT.

V usage is TRBV6-6 and J usage is TRBJ2-2, with 7 positions matching TRBD1. Germline assignment: CDR1 MNHNY and CDR2 SVGAGI (reference sequence). V lost 6 bases to trimming and J lost 4 bases; unmatched junction nucleotides: 2. This CDR3 has 13 amino acids. CDR3 residues: CASRGQITGELFF. The CDR3 DNA reads as TGTGCCAGCAGGGGACAGATCACCGGGGAGCTGTTTTTT.

The gene calls are TRBV16 and TRBJ2-2; tentative D call: TRBD2 (6 bases). Germline CDR1 reads KGHSY; CDR2 reads FQNENV. The CDR3 is 17 amino acids. V shed 1 base and J shed 0 bases, with 12 bases lying between them. CDR3 DNA: TGTGCCAGCAGCCAATTTGGAGGGAGTGCGAACACCGGGGAGCTGTTTTTT. Translating it yields CASSQFGGSANTGELFF.